This T cell receptor beta chain was obtained from a study of cytomegalovirus exposure and HLA in healthy donors. Amplification used 60 Vbeta primers and 13 Jbeta primers. TCRdb's table, derived via immunoSEQ multiplex PCR, lists solely in-frame clones and lacks some. The listing contains some 48,000 clones. Trimming removed 0 bases at V and 5 bases at J, with 14 bases between. The germline CDR1 and CDR2 sequences are MNHNS and SASEGT. The CDR3 length is 16 residues. The sample taken for sequencing was PBMCs. This TCR was sampled from a man in his forties in good health and CMV-seropositive. V is TRBV6-1 and J is TRBJ1-5; D not resolved. This CDR3 is CASSEAPWEGDQPQHF. The CDR3 DNA reads TGTGCCAGCAGTGAAGCGCCCTGGGAGGGAGATCAGCCCCAGCATTTT.